Listed here are 5 T cell receptor beta chains from one sample, sequenced in a study of immune evolution from preneoplasia to lung adenocarcinoma. Produced via immunoSEQ multiplex PCR; TCRdb's table is partial and in-frame only. This repertoire shows about 2,500 clones, over 75% found once; its top ten account for 15% to 20%. Sequenced input: FFPE adjacent normal lung tissue. All receptors come from a person aged 65-85 years with lung adenocarcinoma.

This rearrangement joins TRBV5-1 to TRBJ1-1; tentatively, D is TRBD1 (6 bases). The length of the CDR3 is 18 residues. Germline V gene sequence: CDR1 SGHRS, CDR2 YFSETQ. Trimming stripped 0 bases from V and 4 bases from J, with 22 bases between. The CDR3 DNA reads TGCGCCAGCAGCTTGGGTGGACGTTCAACAGGGATTGGCACTGAAGCTTTCTTT. It specifies CASSLGGRSTGIGTEAFF.

This clone was seen a few times. The J gene is TRBJ2-7, the V gene TRBV2; perhaps TRBD1 as D (5 bases). V lost 3 bases, J lost 0 bases, and 9 bases lay in between. Germline V gene lookup returns CDR1 SNHLY and CDR2 FYNNEI. CDR3 length equals 14 residues. The CDR3 sequence is CASSEQGSSYEQYF. The CDR3 coding sequence is TGTGCCAGCAGTGAGCAGGGTAGCTCCTACGAGCAGTACTTC.

The chain uses TRBV18 and TRBJ2-1; 12 bases map to TRBD2. CDR1 is KGHSH and CDR2 is LQKENI in the germline V gene. Losses at the gene ends were 5 bases for V and 0 bases for J; bases not matched to a gene: 14. The CDR3 extends over 20 amino acids. The CDR3 region has the DNA TGTGCCAGCTCATCAGAACCGGGACTAGCGGGCCCTAGCTCCTACAATGAGCAGTTCTTC. Encoded protein: CASSSEPGLAGPSSYNEQFF.

The genes are TRBV5-6 and TRBJ2-1; D remains ambiguous. Germline CDR1 SGHDT, CDR2 YYEEEE. The ends were cut back, 0 bases at V and 11 bases at J, with 9 bases in the middle. The CDR3 has 12 residues. The DNA of the CDR3 is TGTGCCAGCAGCTTGGTTGGGAAGAAGCAGTTCTTC. Translating it yields CASSLVGKKQFF.

The chain carries TRBV28 and TRBJ2-6; tentatively, D is TRBD1 (6 bases). The CDR3 runs to 17 residues. The germline V gene encodes CDR1 MDHEN and CDR2 SYDVKM. V shed 4 bases and J shed 5 bases, with 18 bases lying between them. CDR3 in amino acids: CASSSFGTQSRANVLTF. CDR3 in DNA: TGTGCCAGCAGTTCATTCGGGACACAAAGTCGGGCCAACGTCCTGACTTTC.